This TCR beta chain was found in a study of T cells in Graves' hyperthyroidism and ophthalmopathy. The TCR beta CDR3 regions underwent amplification using RNA transcripts as the source. A first-round RT-PCR of the TCR CDR3 used the HTBI primer set. TCRdb itself ran the multiplex PCR reads through MiXCR, one entry per CDR3 protein. Of more than 350,000 distinct CDR3 sequences in the sample, just under 15% were seen once. This clonotype was observed many times. Stable disease denoted Graves' hyperthyroidism without ophthalmopathy progression within 18 months. Exclusion of patients followed from uncontrolled infection, other autoimmune disease, pregnancy or lactation. Sequenced input: blood. This clonotype originated in a woman aged 25-40 years with Graves' hyperthyroidism.

CDR3 protein: CASSSLASSYEQYF. In DNA, the CDR3 is TGTGCCAGCAGCTCACTAGCGTCCTCCTACGAGCAGTACTTC. The chain links TRBV11-2 to TRBJ2-7, with 7 bases lining up with TRBD2. CDR1 is SGHAT and CDR2 is FQNNGV in the germline V gene. This CDR3 has 14 amino acids. The J segment lost 0 bases and the V segment lost 4 bases, leaving 3 bases of the junction unmatched.